Listed here are 4 T cell receptor beta chains from one sample, sequenced in a study of blood T cell repertoires in COVID-19. Only in-frame clones appear in the TCRdb table, and some are missing; sequencing was by immunoSEQ multiplex PCR. The sample gives roughly 200,000 clones, more than 70% of which show up once; roughly 5.9% is in the top ten. Sample: PBMCs or T cells enriched from blood (not recorded which). The receptors stem from a man between 35 and 55 years old with acute COVID-19.

This CDR3 reads CASSLQGDNSPLHF. The CDR3 nucleotides are TGTGCCAGCAGTCTACAGGGCGATAATTCACCCCTCCACTTT. The chain has TRBV2 and TRBJ1-6; possible D gene TRBD1, 6 bases. CDR3 length equals 14 residues. The V gene's germline CDR1 is SNHLY and CDR2 FYNNEI. Trimming stripped 5 bases from V and 5 bases from J, with 10 bases between.

The table lists this clone with a count of one. Here the CDR3 DNA reads TGTGCTAGTGGTTTTGTGGGAGCGGGCACCGGGGAGCTGTTTTTT. Protein sequence: CASGFVGAGTGELFF. The rearrangement joins TRBV12-5 to TRBJ2-2, with D tentatively TRBD2 (6 bases). V was trimmed by 3 bases and J by 4 bases, leaving 12 bases between them. The CDR3 consists of 15 residues. CDR1 is LGHNT, CDR2 FRNRAP, per germline.

The chain uses TRBV30 and TRBJ2-3; D is unresolved. CDR3 length: 13 amino acids. V was shortened by 3 bases and J by 6 bases, with 13 bases between the two germline ends. Germline CDR1 is GTSNPN and CDR2 is SVGIG (reference sequence). CDR3 nucleotide sequence: TGTGCCTGGAGCCCCGAGGTCGGCGATACGCAGTATTTT. Translated: CAWSPEVGDTQYF.

The chain couples TRBV12-3 or TRBV12-4 to TRBJ1-1, with D tentatively TRBD1 (5 bases). V lost 8 bases and J lost 4, with 11 bases in between. The CDR3 is 12 amino acids. The CDR3 here is CASRGDFTEAFF. Written as DNA, the CDR3 is TGTGCCAGCCGGGGGGATTTCACTGAAGCTTTCTTT.